The source of this T cell receptor beta chain is a study of CD8 T cells in Susac syndrome. The CDR3 sequence is 12 residues long. V lost 2 bases, J lost 5 bases, and 6 bases lay in between. The V gene's germline CDR1 is ENHRY and CDR2 SYGVKD. CD8+ and CD4+ T cells circulating in blood were sequenced for TCR beta. CD8+ and CD4+ T cells were negatively isolated; TEMRA cells were FACS-enriched. Whole-study findings and limits: As the study acknowledged, the number of individuals who were part of its TCR sequencing and HLA analysis was relatively small.

As regards this clonotype: What it recognizes is unknown.

After extraction with the RNeasy kit, 0.5 to 1 ug of the RNA was reverse transcribed using random hexamers. The TCR beta CDR3 was amplified by immunoSEQ multiplex PCR across 54 Vbeta, 13 Jbeta. MiXCR, run by TCRdb on the immunoSEQ multiplex PCR reads, gives a single entry per CDR3 protein. The sample carries more than 150,000 distinct CDR3 sequences, 92% recorded once. The chain is built from TRBV10-3 and TRBJ2-5; no firm D call. Sample: CD4+ T cells from PBMCs. This TCR was recovered from a human donor in good health. CDR3 region: CAISEKGETQYF. In nucleotides, the CDR3 is TGTGCCATCAGTGAGAAGGGCGAGACCCAGTACTTC.